This note documents a single TCR beta chain sequence. Its antigen is as yet unknown. In the same sample, other DNA sequences code for this CDR3. The sample originates from a study of shared clonotypes between healthy human individuals. General observations from the study: Large sequencing depth failed to make sorted-subset sequencing complete, rarefaction showed.

Sequencing was performed with immunoSEQ multiplex PCR; in TCRdb, only in-frame clones are kept and a portion is missing. The sample lists approximately 2.4 million clones; approximately 94% were seen once. Germline CDR1 reads SGHRS; CDR2 reads YFSETQ. Deletions cut 0 bases from V and 6 bases from J, with 7 bases between. The CDR3 consists of 14 residues. This sequence was found in a young man in good health. This sequence joins TRBV5-1 and TRBJ1-6, with a possible D match to TRBD1 (6 bases). Sequencing used naive CD4+ T cells sorted from blood. This sample's subset: CD45RA+ positively selected. For the CDR3, the DNA is TGCGCCAGCAGCTTGGAGGGGGGTAATTCACCCCTCCACTTT. It specifies CASSLEGGNSPLHF. Full variable domain (outside the CDR3, taken from reference TRBV5-1 and TRBJ1-6): KAGVTQTPRYLIKTRGQQVTLSCSPISGHRSVSWYQQTPGQGLQFLFEYFSETQRNKGNFPGRFSGRQFSNSRSEMNVSTLELGDSALYLCASSLEGGNSPLHFGNGTRLTVT.